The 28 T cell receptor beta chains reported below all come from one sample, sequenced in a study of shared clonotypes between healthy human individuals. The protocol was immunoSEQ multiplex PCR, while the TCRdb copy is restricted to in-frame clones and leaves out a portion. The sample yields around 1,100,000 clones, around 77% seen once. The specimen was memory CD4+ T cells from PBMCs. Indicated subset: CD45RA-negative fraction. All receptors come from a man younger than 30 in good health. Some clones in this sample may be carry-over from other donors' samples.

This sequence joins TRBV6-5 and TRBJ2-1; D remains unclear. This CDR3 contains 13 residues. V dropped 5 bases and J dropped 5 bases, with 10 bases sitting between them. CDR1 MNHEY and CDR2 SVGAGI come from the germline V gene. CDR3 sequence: CASSTPSNNEQFF. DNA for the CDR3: TGTGCCAGCAGTACCCCTTCGAACAATGAGCAGTTCTTC.

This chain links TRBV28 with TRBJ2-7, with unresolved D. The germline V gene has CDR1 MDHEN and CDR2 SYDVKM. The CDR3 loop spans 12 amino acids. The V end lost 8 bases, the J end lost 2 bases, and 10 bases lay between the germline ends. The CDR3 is CASLSETYEQYF. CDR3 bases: TGTGCCAGCTTAAGTGAGACCTACGAGCAGTACTTC.

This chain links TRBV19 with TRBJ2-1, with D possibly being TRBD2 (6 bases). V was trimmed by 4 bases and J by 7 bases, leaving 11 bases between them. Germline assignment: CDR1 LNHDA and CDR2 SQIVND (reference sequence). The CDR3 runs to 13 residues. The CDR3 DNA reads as TGTGCCAGTAGTAGCGGGACTGATAATGAGCAGTTCTTC. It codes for CASSSGTDNEQFF.

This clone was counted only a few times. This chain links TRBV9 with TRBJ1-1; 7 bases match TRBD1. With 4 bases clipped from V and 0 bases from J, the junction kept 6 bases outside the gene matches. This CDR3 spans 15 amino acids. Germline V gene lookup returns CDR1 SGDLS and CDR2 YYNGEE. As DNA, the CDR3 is TGTGCCAGCAGCTTGGGACAGACCATGAACACTGAAGCTTTCTTT. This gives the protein CASSLGQTMNTEAFF.

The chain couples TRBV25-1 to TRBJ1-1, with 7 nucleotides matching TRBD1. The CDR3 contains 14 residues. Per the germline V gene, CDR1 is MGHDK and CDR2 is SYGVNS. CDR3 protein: CAAKEQGVNTEAFF. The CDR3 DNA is TGTGCAGCAAAAGAGCAGGGGGTGAACACTGAAGCTTTCTTT.

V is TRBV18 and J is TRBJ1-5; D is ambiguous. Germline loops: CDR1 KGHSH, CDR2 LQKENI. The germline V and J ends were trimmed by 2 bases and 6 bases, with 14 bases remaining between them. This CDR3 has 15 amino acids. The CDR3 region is CASSPVGEGGQPQHF. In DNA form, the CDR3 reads TGTGCCAGCTCACCAGTAGGCGAAGGTGGTCAGCCCCAGCATTTT.

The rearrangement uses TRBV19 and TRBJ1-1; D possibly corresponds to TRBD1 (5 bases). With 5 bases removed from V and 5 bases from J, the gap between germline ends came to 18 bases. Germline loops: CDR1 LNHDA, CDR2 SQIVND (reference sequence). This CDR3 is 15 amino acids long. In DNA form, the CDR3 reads TGTGCCAGTAGTTTAAAACCCGGGACGGGGACTGAAGCTTTCTTT. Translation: CASSLKPGTGTEAFF.

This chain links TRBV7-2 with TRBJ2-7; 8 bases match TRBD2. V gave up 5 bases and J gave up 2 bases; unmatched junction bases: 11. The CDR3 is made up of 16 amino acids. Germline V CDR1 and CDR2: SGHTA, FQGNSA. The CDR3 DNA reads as TGTGCCAGCAGCCGGGCTGCGACTAGCGCGGCCTACGAGCAGTACTTC. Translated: CASSRAATSAAYEQYF.

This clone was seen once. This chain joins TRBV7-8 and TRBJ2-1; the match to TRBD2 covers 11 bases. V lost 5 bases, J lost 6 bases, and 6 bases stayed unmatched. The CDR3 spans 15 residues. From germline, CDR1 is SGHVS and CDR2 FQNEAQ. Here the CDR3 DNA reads TGTGCCAGCAGCGCAACTAGCGGGAGAGGCAATGAGCAGTTCTTC. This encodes CASSATSGRGNEQFF. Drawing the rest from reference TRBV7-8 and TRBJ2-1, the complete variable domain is GAGVSQSPRYKVAKRGQDVALRCDPISGHVSLFWYQQALGQGPEFLTYFQNEAQLDKSGLPSDRFFAERPEGSVSTLKIQRTQQEDSAVYLCASSATSGRGNEQFFGPGTRLTVL.

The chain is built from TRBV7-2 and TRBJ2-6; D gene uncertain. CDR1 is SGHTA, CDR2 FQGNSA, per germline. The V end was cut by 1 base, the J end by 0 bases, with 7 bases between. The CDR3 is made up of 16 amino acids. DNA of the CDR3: TGTGCCAGCAGCTTAGAGGCGAGCTCTGGGGCCAACGTCCTGACTTTC. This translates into CASSLEASSGANVLTF.

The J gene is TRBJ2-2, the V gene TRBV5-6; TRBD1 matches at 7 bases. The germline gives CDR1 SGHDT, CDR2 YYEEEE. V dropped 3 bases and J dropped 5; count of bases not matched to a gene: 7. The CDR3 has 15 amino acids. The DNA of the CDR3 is TGTGCCAGCAGCTGGATCAGGGGGTTGACCGGGGAGCTGTTTTTT. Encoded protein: CASSWIRGLTGELFF.

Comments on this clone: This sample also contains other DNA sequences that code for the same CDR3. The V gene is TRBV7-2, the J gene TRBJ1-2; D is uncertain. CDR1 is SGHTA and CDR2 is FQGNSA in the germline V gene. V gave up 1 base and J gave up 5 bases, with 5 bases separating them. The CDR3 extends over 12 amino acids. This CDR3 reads CASSLDRYGYTF. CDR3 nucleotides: TGTGCCAGCAGCTTAGATCGGTATGGCTACACCTTC.

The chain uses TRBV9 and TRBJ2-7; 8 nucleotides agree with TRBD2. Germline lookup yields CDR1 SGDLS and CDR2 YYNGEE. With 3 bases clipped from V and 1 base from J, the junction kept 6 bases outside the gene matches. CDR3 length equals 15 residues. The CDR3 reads CASSETSVSSYEQYF. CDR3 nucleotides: TGTGCCAGCAGCGAGACTAGCGTCTCATCCTACGAGCAGTACTTC. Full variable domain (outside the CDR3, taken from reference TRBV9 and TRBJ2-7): DSGVTQTPKHLITATGQRVTLRCSPRSGDLSVYWYQQSLDQGLQFLIQYYNGEERAKGNILERFSAQQFPDLHSELNLSSLELGDSALYFCASSETSVSSYEQYFGPGTRLTVT.

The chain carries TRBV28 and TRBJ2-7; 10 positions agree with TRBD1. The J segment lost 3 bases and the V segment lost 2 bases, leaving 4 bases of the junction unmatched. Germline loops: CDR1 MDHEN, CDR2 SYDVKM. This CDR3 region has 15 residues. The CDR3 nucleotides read TGTGCCAGCAGTTTAGTGGGGACAGGGGACTACGAGCAGTACTTC. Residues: CASSLVGTGDYEQYF.

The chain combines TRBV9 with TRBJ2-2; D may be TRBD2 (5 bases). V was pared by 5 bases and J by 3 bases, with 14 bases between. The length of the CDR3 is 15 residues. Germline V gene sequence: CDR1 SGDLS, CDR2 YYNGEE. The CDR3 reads CASSLLLGDTGELFF. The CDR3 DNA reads TGTGCCAGCAGTTTATTGTTGGGAGACACCGGGGAGCTGTTTTTT. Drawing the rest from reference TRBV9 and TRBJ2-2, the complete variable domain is DSGVTQTPKHLITATGQRVTLRCSPRSGDLSVYWYQQSLDQGLQFLIQYYNGEERAKGNILERFSAQQFPDLHSELNLSSLELGDSALYFCASSLLLGDTGELFFGEGSRLTVL.

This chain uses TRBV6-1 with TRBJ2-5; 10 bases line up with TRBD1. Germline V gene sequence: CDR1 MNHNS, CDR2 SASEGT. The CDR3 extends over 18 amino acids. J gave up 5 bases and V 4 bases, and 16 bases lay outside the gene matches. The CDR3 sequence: CASSGQGALVPLWETQYF. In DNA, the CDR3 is TGTGCCAGCAGTGGACAGGGGGCTCTGGTCCCTCTTTGGGAGACCCAGTACTTC.

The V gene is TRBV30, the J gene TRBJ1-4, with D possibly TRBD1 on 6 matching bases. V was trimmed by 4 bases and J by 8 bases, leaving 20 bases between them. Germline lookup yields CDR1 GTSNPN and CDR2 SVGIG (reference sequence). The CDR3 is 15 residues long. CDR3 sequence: CAWKTGQGQVEKLFF. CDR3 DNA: TGTGCCTGGAAAACCGGGCAGGGACAAGTCGAAAAACTGTTTTTT. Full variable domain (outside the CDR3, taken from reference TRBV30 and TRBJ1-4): SQTIHQWPATLVQPVGSPLSLECTVEGTSNPNLYWYRQAAGRGLQLLFYSVGIGQISSEVPQNLSASRPQDRQFILSSKKLLLSDSGFYLCAWKTGQGQVEKLFFGSGTQLSVL.

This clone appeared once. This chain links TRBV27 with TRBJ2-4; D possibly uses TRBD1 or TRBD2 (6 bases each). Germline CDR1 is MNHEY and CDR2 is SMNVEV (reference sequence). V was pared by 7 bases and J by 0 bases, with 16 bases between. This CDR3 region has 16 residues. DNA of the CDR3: TGTGCCAGCACTCCCCCCCGGGGGCTAGCCAAAAACATTCAGTACTTC. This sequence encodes CASTPPRGLAKNIQYF.

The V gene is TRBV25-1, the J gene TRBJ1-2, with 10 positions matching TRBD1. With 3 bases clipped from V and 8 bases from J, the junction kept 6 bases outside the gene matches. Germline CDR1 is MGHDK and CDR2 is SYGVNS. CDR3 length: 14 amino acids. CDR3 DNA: TGTGCCAGCAGTGATCCCTGGACAGGGGGGGGCTACACCTTC. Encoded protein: CASSDPWTGGGYTF.

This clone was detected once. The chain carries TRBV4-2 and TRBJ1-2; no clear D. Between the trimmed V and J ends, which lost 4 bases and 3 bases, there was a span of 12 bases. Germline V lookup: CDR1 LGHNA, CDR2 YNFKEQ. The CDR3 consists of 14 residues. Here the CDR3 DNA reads TGTGCCAGCAGCCTAGCTTTGGAAGACTATGGCTACACCTTC. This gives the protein CASSLALEDYGYTF.

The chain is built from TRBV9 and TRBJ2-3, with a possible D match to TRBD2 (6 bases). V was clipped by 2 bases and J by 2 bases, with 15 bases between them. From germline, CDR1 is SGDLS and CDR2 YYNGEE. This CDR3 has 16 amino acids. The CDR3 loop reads CASSVIGGEATDTQYF. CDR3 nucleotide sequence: TGTGCCAGCAGCGTCATAGGCGGGGAGGCCACAGATACGCAGTATTTT.

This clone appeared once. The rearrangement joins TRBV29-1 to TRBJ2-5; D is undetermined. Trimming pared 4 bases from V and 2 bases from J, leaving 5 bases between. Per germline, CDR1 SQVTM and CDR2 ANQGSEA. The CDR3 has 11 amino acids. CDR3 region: CSVVPQETQYF. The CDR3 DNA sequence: TGCAGCGTTGTCCCGCAAGAGACCCAGTACTTC.

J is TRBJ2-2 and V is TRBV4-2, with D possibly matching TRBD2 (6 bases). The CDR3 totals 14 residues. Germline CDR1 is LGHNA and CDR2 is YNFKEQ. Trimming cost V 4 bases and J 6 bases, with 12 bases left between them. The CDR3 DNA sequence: TGTGCCAGCAGCCCTGGGGGGTTCGCCGGGGAGCTGTTTTTT. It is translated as CASSPGGFAGELFF.

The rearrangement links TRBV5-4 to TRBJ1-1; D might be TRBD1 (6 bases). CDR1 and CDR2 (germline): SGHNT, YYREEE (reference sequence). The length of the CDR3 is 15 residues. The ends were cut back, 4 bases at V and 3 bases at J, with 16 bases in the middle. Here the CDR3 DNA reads TGTGCCAGCAGCATTAGCGGGGGCGGGGACACTGAAGCTTTCTTT. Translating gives CASSISGGGDTEAFF. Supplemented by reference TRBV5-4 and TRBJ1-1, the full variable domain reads ETGVTQSPTHLIKTRGQQVTLRCSSQSGHNTVSWYQQALGQGPQFIFQYYREEENGRGNFPPRFSGLQFPNYSSELNVNALELDDSALYLCASSISGGGDTEAFFGQGTRLTVV.

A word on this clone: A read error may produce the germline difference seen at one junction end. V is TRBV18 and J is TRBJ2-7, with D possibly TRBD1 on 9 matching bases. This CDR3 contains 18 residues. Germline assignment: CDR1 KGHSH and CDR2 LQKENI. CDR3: CASSAPGQGNGRAYEQYF. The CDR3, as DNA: TGTGCCAGCTCAGCACCGGGACAGGGAAACGGGAGGGCCTACGAGCAGTACTTC.

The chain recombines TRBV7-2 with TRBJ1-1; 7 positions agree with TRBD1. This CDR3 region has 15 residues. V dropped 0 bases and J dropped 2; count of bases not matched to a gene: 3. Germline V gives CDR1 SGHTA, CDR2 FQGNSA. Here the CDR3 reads CASSLAGTDNTEAFF. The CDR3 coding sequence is TGTGCCAGCAGCTTAGCCGGGACAGATAACACTGAAGCTTTCTTT.

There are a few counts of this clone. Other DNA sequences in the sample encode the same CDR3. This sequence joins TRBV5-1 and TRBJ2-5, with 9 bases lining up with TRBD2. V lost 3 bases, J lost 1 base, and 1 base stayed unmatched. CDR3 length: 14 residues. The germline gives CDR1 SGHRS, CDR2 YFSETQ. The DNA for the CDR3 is TGCGCCAGCAGCTCGACTAGCGGCCAAGAGACCCAGTACTTC. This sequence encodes CASSSTSGQETQYF.

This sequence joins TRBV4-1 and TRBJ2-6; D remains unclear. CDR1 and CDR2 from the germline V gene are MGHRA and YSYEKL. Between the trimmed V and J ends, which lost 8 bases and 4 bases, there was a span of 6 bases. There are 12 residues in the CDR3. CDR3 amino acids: CASGLGANVLTF. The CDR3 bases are TGCGCCAGCGGGTTGGGGGCCAACGTCCTGACTTTC.